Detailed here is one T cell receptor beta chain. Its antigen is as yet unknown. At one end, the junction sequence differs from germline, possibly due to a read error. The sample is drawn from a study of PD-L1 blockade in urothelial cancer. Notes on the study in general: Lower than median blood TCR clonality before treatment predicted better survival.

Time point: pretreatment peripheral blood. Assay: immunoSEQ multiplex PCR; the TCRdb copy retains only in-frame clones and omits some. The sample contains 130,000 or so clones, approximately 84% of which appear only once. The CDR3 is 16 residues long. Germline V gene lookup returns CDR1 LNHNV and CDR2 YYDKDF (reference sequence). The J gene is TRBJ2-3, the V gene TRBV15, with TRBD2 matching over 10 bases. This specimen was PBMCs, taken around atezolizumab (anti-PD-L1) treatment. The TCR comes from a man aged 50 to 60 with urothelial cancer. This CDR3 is CATSRGAGGHTDTQYF. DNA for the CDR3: TGTGCCACCAGCAGAGGAGCGGGAGGGCACACAGACACGCAGTATTTT.